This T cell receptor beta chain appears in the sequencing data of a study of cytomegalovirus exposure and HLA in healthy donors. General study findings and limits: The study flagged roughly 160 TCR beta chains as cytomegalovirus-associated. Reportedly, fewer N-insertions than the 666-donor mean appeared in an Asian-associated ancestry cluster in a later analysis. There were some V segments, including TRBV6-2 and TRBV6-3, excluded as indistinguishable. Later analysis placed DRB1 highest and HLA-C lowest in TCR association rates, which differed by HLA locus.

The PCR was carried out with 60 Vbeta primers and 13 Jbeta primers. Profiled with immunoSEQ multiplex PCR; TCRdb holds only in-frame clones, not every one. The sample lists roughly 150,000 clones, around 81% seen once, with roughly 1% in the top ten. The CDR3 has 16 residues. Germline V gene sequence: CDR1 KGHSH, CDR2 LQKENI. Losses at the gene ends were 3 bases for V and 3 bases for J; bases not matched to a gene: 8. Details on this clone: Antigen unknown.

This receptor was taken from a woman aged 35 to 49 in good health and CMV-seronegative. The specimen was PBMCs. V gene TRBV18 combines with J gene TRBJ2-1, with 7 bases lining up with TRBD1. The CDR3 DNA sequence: TGTGCCAGCTCACCGCCTCGACAGGGCAACTACAATGAGCAGTTCTTC. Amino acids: CASSPPRQGNYNEQFF. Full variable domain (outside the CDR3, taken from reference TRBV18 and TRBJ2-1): NAGVMQNPRHLVRRRGQEARLRCSPMKGHSHVYWYRQLPEEGLKFMVYLQKENIIDESGMPKERFSAEFPKEGPSILRIQQVVRGDSAAYFCASSPPRQGNYNEQFFGPGTRLTVL.